The 15 T cell receptor beta chains listed next were all sequenced from one sample in a study of T-cell memory formation after mild COVID-19. TCRdb reanalysed the 5' RACE reads using MiXCR and keeps one entry per CDR3 protein. This sample yields 470,000 or so distinct CDR3 sequences, of which 20% are seen a single time; around 8.4% belongs to the top ten. The sample taken for sequencing was PBMCs or a T cell subset sorted from them (not recorded which). These receptors all stem from an adult woman who had mild COVID-19 (a few samples of this study predate the infection). Cell type and time point are not known.

The chain carries TRBV3-1 and TRBJ2-4, with D unclear. The CDR3 totals 13 residues. V was trimmed by 5 bases and J by 8 bases, leaving 13 bases between them. CDR1 LGHDT and CDR2 YNNKEL come from the germline V gene (reference sequence). CDR3 DNA sequence: TGTGCCAGCAGCGCAAGCGCCTGGCACATTCAGTACTTC. Translating it yields CASSASAWHIQYF.

A few counts support this clonotype. The chain recombines TRBV6-5 with TRBJ2-3; tentative D call: TRBD1 (6 bases). Trimming shortened V by 6 bases and J by 2 bases, and 18 bases separated the two germline ends. Germline CDR1 is MNHEY and CDR2 is SVGAGI. The CDR3 has 16 amino acids. Here the CDR3 DNA reads TGTGCCAGCAGCAGAGCAGGGGATAGGGTCACAGATACGCAGTATTTT. Its protein is CASSRAGDRVTDTQYF.

This clonotype has ten or more counts. J is TRBJ2-3 and V is TRBV25-1; D might be TRBD1 (6 bases). V lost 7 bases and J lost 1, with 12 bases in between. The CDR3 sequence is 14 residues long. In germline, CDR1 is MGHDK, CDR2 SYGVNS. The CDR3 protein is CASTSGAGTDTQYF. The CDR3 DNA is TGTGCCAGCACATCAGGGGCTGGCACAGATACGCAGTATTTT. Filled out from reference TRBV25-1 and TRBJ2-3, the complete variable domain reads EADIYQTPRYLVIGTGKKITLECSQTMGHDKMYWYQQDPGMELHLIHYSYGVNSTEKGDLSSESTVSRIRTEHFPLTLESARPSHTSQYLCASTSGAGTDTQYFGPGTRLTVL.

This sequence joins TRBV20-1 and TRBJ2-1, with 9 bases matching TRBD2. Unmatched junction bases numbered 11, after V lost 5 bases and J lost 6 bases. The germline gives CDR1 DFQATT, CDR2 SNEGSKA (reference sequence). This CDR3 has 15 amino acids. CDR3 protein: CSAEESGTSLNEQFF. The CDR3 coding sequence is TGCAGTGCTGAGGAATCCGGGACTAGCCTCAATGAGCAGTTCTTC.

The chain has TRBV5-1 and TRBJ1-1; a weak D match, TRBD1 (5 bases). CDR1 and CDR2 from the germline V gene are SGHRS and YFSETQ. The CDR3 spans 16 residues. V shed 4 bases and J shed 1 base, with 17 bases lying between them. The CDR3 DNA is TGCGCCAGCAGCCAGCAGGGCCTCCCGGGGAACACTGAAGCTTTCTTT. Amino acids: CASSQQGLPGNTEAFF.

This clonotype was counted only a few times. J is TRBJ2-5 and V is TRBV20-1; the match to TRBD2 covers 10 bases. CDR1 is DFQATT and CDR2 is SNEGSKA in the germline V gene (reference sequence). The V gene end was trimmed by 6 bases and the J gene end by 4 bases; junction bases not matched to a gene: 8. The CDR3 has 14 amino acids. The CDR3, as DNA: TGCAGTGCCGTCCCACTAGCGGGGTTAGAGACCCAGTACTTC. This encodes CSAVPLAGLETQYF.

Here the CDR3 reads CSARSYYSPGLAGGPRNTGELFF. The CDR3 region has the DNA TGCAGTGCTAGATCCTACTATTCACCGGGACTAGCGGGAGGGCCCCGAAACACCGGGGAGCTGTTTTTT. The chain combines TRBV20-1 with TRBJ2-2; 16 positions match TRBD2. CDR3 size: 23 residues. V shed 2 bases and J 2 bases; nucleotides not matched to a gene: 20. CDR1 DFQATT and CDR2 SNEGSKA come from the germline V gene (reference sequence).

The V call is TRBV6-2 or TRBV6-3, the J call TRBJ2-7, with D possibly TRBD2 on 6 matching bases. V shed 5 bases and J shed 3 bases, with 17 bases lying between them. The germline CDR1 and CDR2 sequences are MNHEY and SVGEGT. The CDR3 extends over 15 amino acids. CDR3 bases: TGTGCCAGCAGTCTTACAGCGGGTTTCCACTACGAGCAGTACTTC. This encodes CASSLTAGFHYEQYF.

This chain connects TRBV5-1 to TRBJ1-6, with D uncertain. V was trimmed by 4 bases and J by 9 bases, leaving 11 bases between them. The CDR3 has 13 residues. The germline V gene has CDR1 SGHRS and CDR2 YFSETQ. CDR3: CASSPKEGSPLHF. The CDR3 nucleotides read TGCGCCAGCAGCCCCAAGGAAGGTTCACCCCTCCACTTT.

CDR3 sequence: CASTGGRGYGYTF. The CDR3 DNA follows: TGTGCCAGCACCGGCGGGAGGGGCTATGGCTACACCTTC. This rearrangement joins TRBV12-3 or TRBV12-4 to TRBJ1-2, with TRBD1 as a possible D gene (5 bases). This CDR3 region has 13 residues. V lost 7 bases and J lost 4, with 13 bases in between.

This clonotype was counted only a few times. J is TRBJ1-2 and V is TRBV29-1; tentative D call: TRBD1 (5 bases). Looked up from germline, CDR1 is SQVTM and CDR2 is ANQGSEA. The CDR3 length is 13 residues. Trimming took 3 bases from V and 8 from J, leaving 16 bases between them. CDR3 loop: CSVEGKGQRGYTF. The CDR3 DNA sequence: TGCAGCGTTGAGGGGAAGGGGCAGCGGGGCTACACCTTC.

This clonotype has only a few counts. The V call is TRBV20-1, the J call TRBJ1-3; D possibly corresponds to TRBD1 (5 bases). V lost 1 base, J lost 1 base, and 14 bases lay in between. Germline CDR1 and CDR2: DFQATT and SNEGSKA (reference sequence). CDR3 length: 16 amino acids. As DNA, the CDR3 is TGCAGTGCTAGAGGGCCCTTGGGGCTTTCTGGAAACACCATATATTTT. This encodes CSARGPLGLSGNTIYF.

This clonotype has only a few counts. V gene TRBV4-1 combines with J gene TRBJ1-5; D not resolved. CDR3 length equals 16 residues. V shed 0 bases and J shed 0 bases, with 9 bases lying between them. In germline, CDR1 is MGHRA, CDR2 YSYEKL. CDR3 amino acids: CASSQDWASSNQPQHF. CDR3 coding DNA: TGCGCCAGCAGCCAAGATTGGGCCAGTAGCAATCAGCCCCAGCATTTT.

The V and J genes are TRBV7-9 and TRBJ2-5; TRBD2 matches 7 bases. The germline CDR1 and CDR2 sequences are SEHNR and FQNEAQ (reference sequence). This CDR3 has 15 amino acids. J lost 1 base, V lost 1 base, and 3 bases had no gene match. The CDR3 nucleotides read TGTGCCAGCAGCTTAGGAGCGGGAATCCAAGAGACCCAGTACTTC. This sequence encodes CASSLGAGIQETQYF.

This clonotype was found a few times. The CDR3 sequence: CASRMGPVNNEQFF. CDR3 in DNA: TGTGCCAGCAGAATGGGACCGGTTAACAATGAGCAGTTCTTC. The chain uses TRBV12-3 or TRBV12-4 and TRBJ2-1; D tentatively fits TRBD1 or TRBD2 (5 bases each). The CDR3 length is 14 residues. V lost 6 bases and J lost 5, with 14 bases in between.